The T cell receptor beta chain under discussion was sequenced for a study of shared clonotypes between healthy human individuals. In this sample, this clone turned up a few times. The identical CDR3 is also encoded by other nucleotide sequences in the sample. Clones were sequenced by immunoSEQ multiplex PCR, and TCRdb holds only the in-frame ones, with some missing. Of around 700,000 clones listed, approximately 79% are singletons. With 0 bases removed from V and 1 base from J, the gap between germline ends came to 6 bases. The length of the CDR3 is 14 residues. Germline lookup yields CDR1 SGHRS and CDR2 YFSETQ.

The sample taken for sequencing was memory CD4+ T cells sorted from blood. Sample subset: CD45RA-negative fraction. The chain combines TRBV5-1 with TRBJ2-3, with no clear D. This TCR came from a woman aged 25-40 years in good health. CDR3 coding DNA: TGCGCCAGCAGCTTGGCTCAGGGCACAGATACGCAGTATTTT. This gives the protein CASSLAQGTDTQYF.